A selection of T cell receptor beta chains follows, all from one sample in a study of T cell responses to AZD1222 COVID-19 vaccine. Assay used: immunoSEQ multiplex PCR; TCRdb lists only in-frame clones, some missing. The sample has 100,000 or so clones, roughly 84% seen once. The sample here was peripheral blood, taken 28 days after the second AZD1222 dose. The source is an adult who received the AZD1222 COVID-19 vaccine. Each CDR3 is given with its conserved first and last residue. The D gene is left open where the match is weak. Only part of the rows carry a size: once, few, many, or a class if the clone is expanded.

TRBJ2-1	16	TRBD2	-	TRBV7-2	CASSEAGTSVYNEQFF	TGTGCCAGCAGCGAGGCCGGGACTAGCGTATACAATGAGCAGTTCTTC
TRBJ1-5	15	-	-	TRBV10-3	CAISDPGAGNQPQHF	TGTGCCATCAGTGACCCGGGGGCTGGCAATCAGCCCCAGCATTTT
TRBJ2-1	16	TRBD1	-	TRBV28	CASSSTGTGGGNEQFF	TGTGCCAGCAGTTCTACCGGGACAGGGGGGGGAAATGAGCAGTTCTTC
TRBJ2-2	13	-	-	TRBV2	CASSEDSRGELFF	TGTGCCAGCAGTGAGGACAGCCGCGGGGAGCTGTTTTTT
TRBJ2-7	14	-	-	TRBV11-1	CASSFSTSSYEQYF	TGTGCCAGCAGCTTCTCTACTTCCTCCTACGAGCAGTACTTC
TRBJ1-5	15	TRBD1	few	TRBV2	CASRSQGGSNQPQHF	TGTGCCAGCAGGTCACAGGGGGGGAGCAATCAGCCCCAGCATTTT
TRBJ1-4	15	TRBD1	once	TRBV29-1	CSARQGSGTNEKLFF	TGCAGCGCTCGACAGGGTTCGGGAACTAATGAAAAACTGTTTTTT
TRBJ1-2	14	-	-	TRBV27	CASRTNLATGGYTF	TGTGCCAGCAGAACCAACCTTGCCACGGGTGGCTACACCTTC
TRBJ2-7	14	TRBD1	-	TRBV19	CASSLGQGGYEQYF	TGTGCCAGTAGTCTCGGACAGGGAGGCTACGAGCAGTACTTC
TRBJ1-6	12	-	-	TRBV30	CAWSVASPKVHF	TGTGCCTGGAGTGTCGCCTCCCCTAAGGTCCACTTT
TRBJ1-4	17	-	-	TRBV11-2	CASSIRGGGGGDEKLFF	TGTGCCAGCAGCATTAGGGGTGGCGGAGGAGGGGATGAAAAACTGTTTTTT
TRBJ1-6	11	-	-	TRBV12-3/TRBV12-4	CASSLNSPLHF	TGTGCCAGCAGTCTTAATTCACCCCTCCACTTT
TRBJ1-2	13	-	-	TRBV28	CASSLRGDYGYTF	TGTGCCAGCAGTTTAAGGGGGGACTATGGCTACACCTTC
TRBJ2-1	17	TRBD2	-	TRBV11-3	CASSSGLAGGPRNEQFF	TGTGCCAGCAGCTCGGGACTAGCGGGAGGGCCGAGGAATGAGCAGTTCTTC
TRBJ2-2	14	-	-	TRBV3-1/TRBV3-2	CASSQDTGTGELFF	TGTGCCAGCAGCCAAGATACTGGTACCGGGGAGCTGTTTTTT
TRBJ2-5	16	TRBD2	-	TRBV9	CASSPGLAGGLETQYF	TGTGCCAGCAGCCCGGGACTAGCGGGGGGCCTAGAGACCCAGTACTTC
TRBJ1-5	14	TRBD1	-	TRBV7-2	CASQYRGSNQPQHF	TGTGCCAGCCAGTACAGGGGAAGCAATCAGCCCCAGCATTTT
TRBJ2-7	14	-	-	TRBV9	CASSPPGRTYEQYF	TGTGCCAGCAGTCCCCCGGGACGGACCTACGAGCAGTACTTC
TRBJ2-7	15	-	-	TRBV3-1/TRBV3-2	CASSQLRGAHYEQYF	TGTGCCAGCAGCCAGCTCAGGGGAGCCCACTACGAGCAGTACTTC
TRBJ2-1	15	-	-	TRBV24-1	CATRSVTWTYNEQFF	TGTGCCACCAGAAGCGTCACCTGGACCTACAATGAGCAGTTCTTC
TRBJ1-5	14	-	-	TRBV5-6	CASSLRGRSQPQHF	TGTGCCAGCAGCCTTAGGGGCAGGAGCCAGCCCCAGCATTTT
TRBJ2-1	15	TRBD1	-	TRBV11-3	CASSLGTGGYNEQFF	TGTGCCAGCAGCTTAGGGACAGGGGGCTACAATGAGCAGTTCTTC
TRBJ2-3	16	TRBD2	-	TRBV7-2	CASSPRRGARADTQYF	TGTGCCAGCAGCCCGAGGCGGGGGGCACGGGCAGATACGCAGTATTTT
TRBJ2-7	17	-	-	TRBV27	CASSLSVGGSSSYEQYF	TGTGCCAGCAGTTTATCGGTGGGGGGTTCGAGCTCCTACGAGCAGTACTTC
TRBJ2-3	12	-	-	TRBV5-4	CASSLDGDTQYF	TGTGCCAGCAGCTTGGATGGGGATACGCAGTATTTT
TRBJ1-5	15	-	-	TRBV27	CASSLGPGRNQPQHF	TGTGCCAGCAGTTTGGGGCCAGGCCGGAATCAGCCCCAGCATTTT
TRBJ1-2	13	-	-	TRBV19	CAIARGGGYGYTF	TGTGCCATCGCACGGGGGGGCGGCTATGGCTACACCTTC
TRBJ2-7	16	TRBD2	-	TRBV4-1	CASSPQGLSGTNEQYF	TGCGCCAGCAGCCCCCAGGGATTAAGCGGGACCAACGAGCAGTACTTC
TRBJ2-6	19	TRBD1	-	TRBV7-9	CASSLGVWTGSSGANVLTF	TGTGCCAGCAGCTTAGGGGTTTGGACAGGGAGCTCTGGGGCCAACGTCCTGACTTTC
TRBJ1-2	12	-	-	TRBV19	CASTYGGGGYTF	TGTGCCAGTACCTACGGAGGAGGCGGCTACACCTTC
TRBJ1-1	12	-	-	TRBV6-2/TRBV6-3	CASSYAETEAFF	TGTGCCAGCAGTTACGCGGAGACTGAAGCTTTCTTT
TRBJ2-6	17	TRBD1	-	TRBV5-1	CASSPGQTFSGANVLTF	TGCGCCAGCAGCCCGGGACAGACCTTCTCTGGGGCCAACGTCCTGACTTTC
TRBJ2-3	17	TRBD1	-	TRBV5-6	CASSAGQGVSWTDTQYF	TGTGCCAGCAGCGCGGGACAGGGGGTCTCGTGGACAGATACGCAGTATTTT
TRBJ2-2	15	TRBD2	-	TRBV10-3	CATLRGGLRTGELFF	TGTGCCACCCTCCGGGGGGGGCTGAGGACCGGGGAGCTGTTTTTT
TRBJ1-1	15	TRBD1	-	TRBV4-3	CASSQATTGGTEAFF	TGCGCCAGCAGCCAAGCGACGACAGGGGGCACTGAAGCTTTCTTT
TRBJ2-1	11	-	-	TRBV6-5	CASSQQGKQFF	TGTGCCAGCAGTCAGCAGGGAAAGCAGTTCTTC
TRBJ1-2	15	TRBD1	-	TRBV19	CASSAQDRGFHGYTF	TGTGCCAGTAGTGCCCAAGACAGGGGGTTTCATGGCTACACCTTC
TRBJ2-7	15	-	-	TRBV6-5	CASSSRDPFSYEQYF	TGTGCCAGCAGTTCGCGGGATCCCTTTTCCTACGAGCAGTACTTC
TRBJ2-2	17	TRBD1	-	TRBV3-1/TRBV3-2	CASSRQGGAFGTGELFF	TGTGCCAGCAGCAGACAGGGGGGCGCGTTTGGGACCGGGGAGCTGTTTTTT
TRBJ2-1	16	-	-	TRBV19	CASSRYREITGNEQFF	TGTGCCAGTTCTCGCTATCGGGAAATAACTGGGAATGAGCAGTTCTTC
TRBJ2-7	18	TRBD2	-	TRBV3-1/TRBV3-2	CASSQGGRRAGGDYEQYF	TGTGCCAGCAGCCAAGGCGGGCGGCGAGCGGGGGGGGACTACGAGCAGTACTTC
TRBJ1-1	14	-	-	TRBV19	CASSIGDANTEAFF	TGTGCCAGTAGTATAGGGGACGCGAACACTGAAGCTTTCTTT
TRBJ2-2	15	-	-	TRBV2	CASYGGGMNTGELFF	TGTGCCAGCTATGGGGGCGGGATGAACACCGGGGAGCTGTTTTTT